The clone carrying this T cell receptor beta chain was detected once. These data originate in a study of shared clonotypes between healthy human individuals. The naive CD8 fraction comprised CD45RO-negative cells positively selected for CCR7 and excluded terminally differentiated effector memory CD45RA+ cells. V gave up 6 bases and J gave up 4 bases; unmatched junction bases: 11. Germline assignment: CDR1 MNHEY and CDR2 SVGAGI. The CDR3 runs 15 residues. TCRdb keeps only in-frame clones here, not all; method: immunoSEQ multiplex PCR. Here the sample spans around 1,900,000 clones, about 94% being singletons.

The chain has TRBV6-5 and TRBJ2-5; 7 bases map to TRBD1. Input material: naive CD8+ T cells from PBMCs. The TCR comes from a man between 18 and 35 years old in good health. Some clones in this sample may be carry-over from other donors' samples. CDR3 loop: CASSYTTGLGETQYF. The CDR3 DNA sequence: TGTGCCAGCAGCTATACGACAGGGTTGGGAGAGACCCAGTACTTC.